This T cell receptor (beta chain) comes out of a study of shared clonotypes between healthy human individuals. Profiling relied on immunoSEQ multiplex PCR, and the TCRdb table lists in-frame clones only, not all of them. The data hold more than 450,000 clones, with 79% observed a single time. The CDR3 is 15 amino acids. The V gene's germline CDR1 is SGHTA and CDR2 FQGNSA. After removal of 5 bases from V and 7 bases from J, the junction contained 10 bases not matched to a gene. The rearrangement uses TRBV7-2 and TRBJ2-1; 8 bases match TRBD2. The specimen was PBMCs. The source of this sequence is a woman in her thirties or forties in good health. Some clones in this sample may be carry-over from other donors' samples. The CDR3 is CASSVRSGDRNEQFF. The CDR3 DNA reads TGTGCCAGCAGCGTACGTAGCGGGGATAGGAATGAGCAGTTCTTC.